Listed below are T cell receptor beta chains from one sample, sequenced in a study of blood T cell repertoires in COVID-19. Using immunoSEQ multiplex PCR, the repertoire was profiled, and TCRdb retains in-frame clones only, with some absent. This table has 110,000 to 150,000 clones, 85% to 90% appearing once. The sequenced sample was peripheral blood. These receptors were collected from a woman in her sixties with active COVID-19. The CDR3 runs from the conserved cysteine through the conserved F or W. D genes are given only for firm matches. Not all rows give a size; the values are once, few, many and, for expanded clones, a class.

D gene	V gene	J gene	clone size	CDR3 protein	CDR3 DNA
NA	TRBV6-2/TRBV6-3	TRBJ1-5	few	CASSPTGVQPQHF	TGTGCCAGCAGCCCGACGGGGGTCCAGCCCCAGCATTTT
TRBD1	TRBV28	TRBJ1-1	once	CASRETQGAGAEAFF	TGTGCCAGCAGGGAGACGCAGGGGGCTGGGGCTGAAGCTTTCTTT
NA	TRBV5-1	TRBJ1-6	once	CASKDAGYNSPLHF	TGCGCCAGCAAGGATGCGGGGTACAATTCACCCCTCCACTTT
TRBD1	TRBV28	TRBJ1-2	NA	CASSPAGQGIWRDGYTF	TGTGCCAGCAGTCCGGCGGGACAGGGGATCTGGCGAGATGGCTACACCTTC
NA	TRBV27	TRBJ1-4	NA	CASSLSAGVKEKLFF	TGTGCCAGCAGTTTATCAGCAGGCGTTAAGGAAAAACTGTTTTTT
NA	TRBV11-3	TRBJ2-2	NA	CASGRGSGELFF	TGTGCCAGTGGTCGGGGATCCGGGGAGCTGTTTTTT
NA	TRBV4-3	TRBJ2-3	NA	CASSTRPSATDTQYF	TGCGCCAGCAGCACGCGACCGAGCGCCACAGATACGCAGTATTTT
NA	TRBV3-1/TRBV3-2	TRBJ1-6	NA	CASSSPATHYNSPLHF	TGTGCCAGCAGCTCACCTGCTACTCATTATAATTCACCCCTCCACTTT
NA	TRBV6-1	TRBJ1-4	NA	CASSESVPRYEKLFF	TGTGCCAGCAGTGAAAGCGTTCCCAGATATGAAAAACTGTTTTTT
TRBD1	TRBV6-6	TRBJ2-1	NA	CASSYPGQGADEQFF	TGTGCCAGCAGTTACCCTGGACAGGGGGCAGATGAGCAGTTCTTC
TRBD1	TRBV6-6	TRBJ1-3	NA	CASRTGGTAGNTIYF	TGTGCCAGCAGGACTGGGGGGACAGCTGGAAACACCATATATTTT
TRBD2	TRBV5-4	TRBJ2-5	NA	CASSFPAEGGETQYF	TGTGCCAGCAGCTTCCCAGCGGAGGGAGGGGAGACCCAGTACTTC
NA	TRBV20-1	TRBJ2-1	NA	CSAGSGNEQFF	TGCAGCGCCGGGTCAGGGAATGAGCAGTTCTTC
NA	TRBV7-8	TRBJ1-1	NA	CASSFAHWAMNTEAFF	TGTGCCAGCAGCTTCGCACATTGGGCCATGAACACTGAAGCTTTCTTT
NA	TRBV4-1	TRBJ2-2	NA	CASSRDRSTGELFF	TGCGCCAGCAGTCGCGACAGGTCCACCGGGGAGCTGTTTTTT
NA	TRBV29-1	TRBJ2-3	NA	CSVRGNTDTQYF	TGCAGCGTGCGAGGGAACACAGATACGCAGTATTTT
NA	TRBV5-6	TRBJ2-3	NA	CASSHTGTDTQYF	TGTGCCAGCAGCCACACAGGGACAGATACGCAGTATTTT